Following are 14 T cell receptor beta chains from one sample sequenced in a study of blood T cell repertoires in COVID-19. The data were produced by immunoSEQ multiplex PCR, yet TCRdb's version contains in-frame clones alone and is incomplete. The data show about 240,000 clones, with 75% to 90% seen just once and approximately 7.6% held by the top ten. Sequences were obtained from peripheral blood. All receptors come from a man in his sixties who had recovered from COVID-19.

The V call is TRBV19, the J call TRBJ1-1; no definite D call. The CDR3 totals 14 residues. The V end lost 5 bases, the J end lost 3 bases, and 13 bases lay between the germline ends. Germline V gene lookup returns CDR1 LNHDA and CDR2 SQIVND (reference sequence). This chain's CDR3 is CASSLRQFYTEAFF. CDR3 DNA sequence: TGTGCCAGTAGTCTGCGGCAGTTTTACACTGAAGCTTTCTTT.

There are a few counts of this clone. V is TRBV7-9 and J is TRBJ2-3, with D hard to call. The CDR3 is 11 amino acids. In germline, CDR1 is SEHNR, CDR2 FQNEAQ (reference sequence). The ends were cut back, 8 bases at V and 0 bases at J, with 3 bases in the middle. Here the CDR3 reads CASQSTDTQYF. The CDR3 DNA follows: TGTGCCAGCCAAAGCACAGATACGCAGTATTTT. Complete variable domain (other parts from reference TRBV7-9 and TRBJ2-3): DTGVSQNPRHKITKRGQNVTFRCDPISEHNRLYWYRQTLGQGPEFLTYFQNEAQLEKSRLLSDRFSAERPKGSFSTLEIQRTEQGDSAMYLCASQSTDTQYFGPGTRLTVL.

J is TRBJ1-1 and V is TRBV3-1 (or the pseudogene TRBV3-2); D possibly corresponds to TRBD1 (5 bases). Trimming stripped 3 bases from V and 1 base from J, with 6 bases between. This CDR3 comprises 13 residues. Germline assignment: CDR1 LGHDT and CDR2 YNNKEL (reference sequence). The CDR3 reads CASSHRANTEAFF. CDR3 sequence (DNA): TGTGCCAGCAGCCACAGGGCGAACACTGAAGCTTTCTTT.

V gene TRBV18 combines with J gene TRBJ2-2; D may be TRBD2 (6 bases). The CDR3 contains 16 residues. V was trimmed by 6 bases and J by 2 bases, leaving 16 bases between them. The germline CDR1 and CDR2 sequences are KGHSH and LQKENI. This chain's CDR3 is CASSTLGGDNTGELFF. In DNA form, the CDR3 reads TGTGCCAGCTCCACGTTGGGCGGGGACAACACCGGGGAGCTGTTTTTT.

The V gene is TRBV2, the J gene TRBJ2-5; 9 positions agree with TRBD2. Per germline, CDR1 SNHLY and CDR2 FYNNEI. The trim removed 6 bases at V and 8 bases at J, leaving 16 bases unmatched. The CDR3 loop spans 16 amino acids. The CDR3: CASRDTGTSRFVTQYF. For the CDR3, the DNA is TGTGCCAGCAGGGACACCGGGACTAGCCGGTTTGTAACCCAGTACTTC.

The chain uses TRBV19 and TRBJ2-3, with 9 bases that match TRBD2. CDR1 and CDR2 from the germline V gene are LNHDA and SQIVND (reference sequence). The CDR3 consists of 16 residues. V shed 4 bases, J shed 1 base, and the junction held 6 bases outside the gene matches. The CDR3 coding sequence is TGTGCCAGTAGTACTAGGGGCGGGGGGGGCACAGATACGCAGTATTTT. This gives the protein CASSTRGGGGTDTQYF.

The J gene is TRBJ1-2, the V gene TRBV18; no reliable D call. The CDR3 has 14 amino acids. Trimming shortened V by 2 bases and J by 4 bases, and 11 bases separated the two germline ends. From germline, CDR1 is KGHSH and CDR2 LQKENI. The CDR3 spells CASSPGRGSYGYTF. For the CDR3, the DNA is TGTGCCAGCTCACCAGGGCGCGGGAGCTATGGCTACACCTTC.

The CDR3 sequence is CASSLSVNPNEKLFF. CDR3 sequence (DNA): TGTGCCAGCAGCTTATCGGTTAACCCTAATGAAAAACTGTTTTTT. V and J are TRBV7-8 and TRBJ1-4; no clear D gene. This CDR3 has 15 amino acids. Germline V gene sequence: CDR1 SGHVS, CDR2 FQNEAQ. The V gene lost 2 bases and the J gene lost 3 bases, with 10 bases spanning the gap.

The CDR3 is CASSLVDRGAFTEAFF. As DNA, the CDR3 is TGTGCCAGCAGCTTAGTAGACAGGGGGGCCTTCACTGAAGCTTTCTTT. This chain links TRBV7-8 with TRBJ1-1; 9 bases align to TRBD1. CDR1 and CDR2 from the germline V gene are SGHVS and FQNEAQ. V shed 1 base, J shed 4 bases, and the junction held 7 bases outside the gene matches. The CDR3 length is 16 residues.

In DNA form, the CDR3 reads TGTGCCAGCTCGTCGAACTTTCAAAGCAATCAGCCCCAGCATTTT. Encoded protein: CASSSNFQSNQPQHF. The chain employs TRBV18 and TRBJ1-5; D remains ambiguous. The CDR3 sequence is 15 residues long. The V gene lost 6 bases and the J gene lost 1 base, with 13 bases spanning the gap. CDR1 is KGHSH, CDR2 LQKENI, per germline. The whole variable domain, remainder taken from reference TRBV18 and TRBJ1-5, is NAGVMQNPRHLVRRRGQEARLRCSPMKGHSHVYWYRQLPEEGLKFMVYLQKENIIDESGMPKERFSAEFPKEGPSILRIQQVVRGDSAAYFCASSSNFQSNQPQHFGDGTRLSIL.

This chain links TRBV19 with TRBJ2-1; the D is unclear. CDR3 size: 13 residues. From germline, CDR1 is LNHDA and CDR2 SQIVND (reference sequence). V gave up 3 bases and J gave up 9 bases, with 12 bases separating them. CDR3 nucleotide sequence: TGTGCCAGTAGTATTCGGTTCCTCACTGAGCAGTTCTTC. Residues: CASSIRFLTEQFF.

The chain joins TRBV6-1 to TRBJ2-1, with 12 bases lining up with TRBD2. CDR3 length: 18 residues. The germline gives CDR1 MNHNS, CDR2 SASEGT. Unmatched junction bases numbered 13, after V lost 2 bases and J lost 8 bases. CDR3 bases: TGTGCCAGCAGTGAATTTTCTAGCGGGGGGGCCGTTGTTTATGAGCAGTTCTTC. As protein: CASSEFSSGGAVVYEQFF.

V usage is TRBV9 and J usage is TRBJ2-6; 7 positions match TRBD1. CDR3 length equals 18 residues. CDR1 is SGDLS, CDR2 YYNGEE, per germline. V was clipped by 2 bases and J by 2 bases; unmatched bases: 10. The CDR3 is CASSVLGGPLTGANVLTF. The CDR3 nucleotides are TGTGCCAGCAGCGTCCTAGGGGGCCCATTGACTGGGGCCAACGTCCTGACTTTC.

The chain couples TRBV4-2 to TRBJ2-1; D may be TRBD2 (6 bases). The V end was cut by 6 bases, the J end by 4 bases, with 19 bases between. This CDR3 comprises 16 residues. Germline V CDR1 and CDR2: LGHNA, YNFKEQ. CDR3 nucleotides: TGTGCCAGCAGTGATCTGACTAGACGACGATACAATGAGCAGTTCTTC. Amino acids: CASSDLTRRRYNEQFF.